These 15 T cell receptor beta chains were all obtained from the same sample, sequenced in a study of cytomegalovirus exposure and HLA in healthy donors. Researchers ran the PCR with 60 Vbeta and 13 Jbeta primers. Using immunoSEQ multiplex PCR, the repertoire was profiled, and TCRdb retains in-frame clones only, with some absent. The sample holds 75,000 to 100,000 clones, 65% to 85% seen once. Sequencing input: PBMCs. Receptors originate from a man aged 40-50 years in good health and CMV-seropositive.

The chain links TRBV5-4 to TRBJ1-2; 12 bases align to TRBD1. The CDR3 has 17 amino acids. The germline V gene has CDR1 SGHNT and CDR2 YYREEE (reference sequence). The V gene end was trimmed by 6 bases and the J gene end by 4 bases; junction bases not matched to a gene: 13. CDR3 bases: TGTGCCAGCACCCCACCGGGACAGGGGGCATTAGGCTATGGCTACACCTTC. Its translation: CASTPPGQGALGYGYTF. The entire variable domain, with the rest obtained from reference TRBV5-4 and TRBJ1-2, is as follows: ETGVTQSPTHLIKTRGQQVTLRCSSQSGHNTVSWYQQALGQGPQFIFQYYREEENGRGNFPPRFSGLQFPNYSSELNVNALELDDSALYLCASTPPGQGALGYGYTFGSGTRLTVV.

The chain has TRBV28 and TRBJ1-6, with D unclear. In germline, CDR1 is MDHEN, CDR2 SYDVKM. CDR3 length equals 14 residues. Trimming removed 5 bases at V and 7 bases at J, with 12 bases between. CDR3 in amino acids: CASSPQQKNSPLHF. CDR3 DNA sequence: TGTGCCAGCAGTCCTCAACAGAAAAATTCACCCCTCCACTTT.

The DNA for the CDR3 is TGTGCCAGCATGAGGACAGGGGTCTACGAGCAGTACTTC. It yields the protein CASMRTGVYEQYF. This sequence joins TRBV13 and TRBJ2-5; TRBD1 agrees at 9 bases. The end of the DNA is better explained by TRBJ2-7, so the J call may be wrong. CDR1 PRHDT and CDR2 FYEKMQ come from the germline V gene (reference sequence). The CDR3 loop spans 13 amino acids.

The DNA of the CDR3 is TGCGCCAGCAGCTTGAGCATGCGCGGCTACAATGAGCAGTTCTTC. It specifies CASSLSMRGYNEQFF. The chain is built from TRBV5-1 and TRBJ2-1, with no clear D. Germline V gene sequence: CDR1 SGHRS, CDR2 YFSETQ. V lost 1 base and J lost 3, with 11 bases in between. This CDR3 is built from 15 residues.

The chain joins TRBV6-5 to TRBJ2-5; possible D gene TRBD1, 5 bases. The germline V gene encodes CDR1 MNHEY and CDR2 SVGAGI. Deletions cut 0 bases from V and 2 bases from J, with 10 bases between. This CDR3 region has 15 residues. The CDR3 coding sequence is TGTGCCAGCAGTTACTCCTACAGGCCACAAGAGACCCAGTACTTC. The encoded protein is CASSYSYRPQETQYF.

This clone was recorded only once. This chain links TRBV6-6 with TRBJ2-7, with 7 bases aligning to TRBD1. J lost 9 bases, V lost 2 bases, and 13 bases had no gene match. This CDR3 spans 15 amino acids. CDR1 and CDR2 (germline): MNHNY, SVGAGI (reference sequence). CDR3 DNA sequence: TGTGCCAGCAGTTACCCGACAGGGTCTCAATGGAGGCAGTACTTC. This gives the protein CASSYPTGSQWRQYF.

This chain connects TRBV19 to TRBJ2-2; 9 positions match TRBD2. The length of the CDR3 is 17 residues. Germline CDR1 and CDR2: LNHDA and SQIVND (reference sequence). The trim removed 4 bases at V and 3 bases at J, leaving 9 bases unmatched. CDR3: CASSTPAGGPYTGELFF. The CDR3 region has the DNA TGTGCCAGTAGTACCCCAGCGGGAGGCCCTTACACCGGGGAGCTGTTTTTT.

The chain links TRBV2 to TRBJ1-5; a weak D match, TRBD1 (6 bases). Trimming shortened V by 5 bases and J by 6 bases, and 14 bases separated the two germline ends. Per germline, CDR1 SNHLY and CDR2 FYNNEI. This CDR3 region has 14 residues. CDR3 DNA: TGTGCCAGCAGTTCCCGACAGGAAGGTCAGCCCCAGCATTTT. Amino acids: CASSSRQEGQPQHF.

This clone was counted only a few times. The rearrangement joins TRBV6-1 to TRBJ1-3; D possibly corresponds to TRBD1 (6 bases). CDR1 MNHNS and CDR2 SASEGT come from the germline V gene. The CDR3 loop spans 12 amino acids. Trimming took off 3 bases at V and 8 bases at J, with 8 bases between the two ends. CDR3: CASSEGADTIYF. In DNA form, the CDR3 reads TGTGCCAGCAGTGAGGGGGCCGACACCATATATTTT.

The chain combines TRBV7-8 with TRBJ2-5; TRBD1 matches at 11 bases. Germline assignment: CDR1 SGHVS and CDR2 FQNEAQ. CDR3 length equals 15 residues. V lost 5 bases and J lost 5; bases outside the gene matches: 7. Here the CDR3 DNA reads TGTGCCAGCAGCCTAGGGACAGGGGGTTGGGAGACCCAGTACTTC. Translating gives CASSLGTGGWETQYF.

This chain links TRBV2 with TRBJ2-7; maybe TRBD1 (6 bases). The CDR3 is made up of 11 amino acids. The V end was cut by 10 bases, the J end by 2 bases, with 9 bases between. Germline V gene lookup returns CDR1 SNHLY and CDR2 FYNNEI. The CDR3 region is CATRDTYEQYF. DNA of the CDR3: TGTGCCACCCGGGACACCTACGAGCAGTACTTC.

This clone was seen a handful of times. CDR3 in amino acids: CASSQQGSNQPQHF. CDR3 DNA sequence: TGTGCCAGCAGCCAACAGGGGAGCAATCAGCCCCAGCATTTT. This chain connects TRBV4-2 to TRBJ1-5; weak D call: TRBD1 (6 bases). Deletions cut 2 bases from V and 1 base from J, with 6 bases between. The CDR3 runs to 14 residues. Germline V gives CDR1 LGHNA, CDR2 YNFKEQ.

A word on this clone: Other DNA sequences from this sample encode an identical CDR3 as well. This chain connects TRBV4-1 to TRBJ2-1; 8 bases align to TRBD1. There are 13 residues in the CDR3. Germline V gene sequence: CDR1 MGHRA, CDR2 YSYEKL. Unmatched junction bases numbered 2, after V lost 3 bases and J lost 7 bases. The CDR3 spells CASSQDRVNEQFF. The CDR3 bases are TGCGCCAGCAGCCAGGACAGGGTTAATGAGCAGTTCTTC.

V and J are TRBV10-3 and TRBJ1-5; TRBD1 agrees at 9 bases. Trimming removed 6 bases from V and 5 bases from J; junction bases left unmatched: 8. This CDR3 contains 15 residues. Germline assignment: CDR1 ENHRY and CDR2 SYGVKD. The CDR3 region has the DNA TGTGCCATCAGCGCAACAGGGGGCGAGTATCAGCCCCAGCATTTT. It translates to CAISATGGEYQPQHF.

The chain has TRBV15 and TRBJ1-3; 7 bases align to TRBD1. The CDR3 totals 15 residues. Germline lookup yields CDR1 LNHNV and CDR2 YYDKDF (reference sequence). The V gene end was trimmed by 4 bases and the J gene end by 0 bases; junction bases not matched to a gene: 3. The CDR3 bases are TGTGCCACCAGCAAGGACAGGACCTCTGGAAACACCATATATTTT. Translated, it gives CATSKDRTSGNTIYF.